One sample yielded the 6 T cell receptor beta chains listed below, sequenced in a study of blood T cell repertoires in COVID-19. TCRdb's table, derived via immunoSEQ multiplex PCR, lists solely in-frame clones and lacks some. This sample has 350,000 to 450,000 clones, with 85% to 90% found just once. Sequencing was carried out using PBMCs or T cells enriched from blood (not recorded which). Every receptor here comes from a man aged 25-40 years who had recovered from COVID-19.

Here the CDR3 DNA reads TGTGCCAGCAGTTTACGGTTTGGCAATCAGCCCCAGCATTTT. This sequence encodes CASSLRFGNQPQHF. The chain couples TRBV27 to TRBJ1-5; D is unresolved. CDR3 length equals 14 residues. The germline V gene encodes CDR1 MNHEY and CDR2 SMNVEV (reference sequence). The V end was cut by 2 bases, the J end by 2 bases, with 7 bases between.

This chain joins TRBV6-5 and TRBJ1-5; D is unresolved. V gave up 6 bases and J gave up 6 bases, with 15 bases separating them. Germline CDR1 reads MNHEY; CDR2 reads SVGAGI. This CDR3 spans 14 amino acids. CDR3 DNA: TGTGCCAGCAGCTACACTGGTGGAGGTCAGCCCCAGCATTTT. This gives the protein CASSYTGGGQPQHF.

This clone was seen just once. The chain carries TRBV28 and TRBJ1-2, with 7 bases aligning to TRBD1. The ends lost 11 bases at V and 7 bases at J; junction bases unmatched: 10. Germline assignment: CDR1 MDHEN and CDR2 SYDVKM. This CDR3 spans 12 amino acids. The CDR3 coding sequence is TGTGCCCTACTTGACAAGGGGGCTGGCTACACCTTC. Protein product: CALLDKGAGYTF.

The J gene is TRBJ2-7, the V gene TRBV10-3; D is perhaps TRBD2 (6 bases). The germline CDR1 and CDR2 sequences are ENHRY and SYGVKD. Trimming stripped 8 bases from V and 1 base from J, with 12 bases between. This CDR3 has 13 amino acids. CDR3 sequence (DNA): TGTGCCATCGGCCCAGGGACTTCCTACGAGCAGTACTTC. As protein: CAIGPGTSYEQYF.

The CDR3 DNA sequence: TGTGCCAGCAGTCGGGACTTCTCCAACTACAATGAGCAGTTCTTC. Translated, it gives CASSRDFSNYNEQFF. This sequence joins TRBV6-5 and TRBJ2-1; D is possibly TRBD2 (6 bases). V shed 5 bases and J shed 3 bases, with 14 bases lying between them. The germline CDR1 and CDR2 sequences are MNHEY and SVGAGI. This CDR3 region has 15 residues.

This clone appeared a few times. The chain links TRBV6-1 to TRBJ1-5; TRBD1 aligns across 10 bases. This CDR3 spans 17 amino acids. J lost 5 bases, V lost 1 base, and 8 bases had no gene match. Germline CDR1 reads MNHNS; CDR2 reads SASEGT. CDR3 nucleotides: TGTGCCAGCAGTGAAGGAAGGGACAGGGGTTGGTATCAGCCCCAGCATTTT. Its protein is CASSEGRDRGWYQPQHF.